The T cell receptor beta chain described here comes from a study of beta chain features in type 1 diabetes. This CDR3 comprises 14 residues. Trimming pared 3 bases from V and 2 bases from J, leaving 10 bases between. Germline loops: CDR1 SGHTA, CDR2 FQGNSA. The sample holds a few counts of this clone. Its target is not known. Expressed TCRB transcripts were sequenced after all isolated RNA was converted to cDNA. The table came from immunoSEQ multiplex PCR; TCRdb's copy has only in-frame clones and leaves some out. The sample yields over 200,000 clones, roughly a tenth seen once. Study outcomes and limitations: When Type 1 diabetes patients were examined, their TCRB CDR3s proved moderately but significantly shorter in all four CD4+ subsets.

Sorted cells reached over 95% purity in every population. This chain uses TRBV7-2 with TRBJ2-5, with TRBD1 as a possible D gene (7 bases). This TCR was sampled from a man under 40 with type 1 diabetes. Sequenced sample: naive CD4+ T cells from blood. The CDR3 coding sequence is TGTGCCAGCAGCTTCCAGGGGGGACAAGAGACCCAGTACTTC. It encodes CASSFQGGQETQYF.